This passage covers 16 T cell receptor beta chains from one sample sequenced in a study of shared clonotypes between healthy human individuals. TCRdb's table, derived via immunoSEQ multiplex PCR, lists solely in-frame clones and lacks some. The data hold some 1,600,000 clones, with 95% to 99% observed a single time. The specimen was naive CD4+ T cells sorted from blood. Subset here: CD45RA+ positively selected. These receptors were obtained from a man aged 25-45 years in good health.

The rearrangement links TRBV2 to TRBJ2-5; 7 nucleotides line up with TRBD1. This CDR3 has 13 residues. V shed 4 bases, J shed 4 bases, and the junction held 3 bases outside the gene matches. The germline V gene has CDR1 SNHLY and CDR2 FYNNEI. This CDR3 is CASSGRDRETQYF. The CDR3 nucleotides read TGTGCCAGCAGTGGCCGGGACAGAGAGACCCAGTACTTC.

The J gene is TRBJ2-3, the V gene TRBV27; TRBD2 matches 11 bases. V was clipped by 6 bases and J by 4 bases; unmatched bases: 3. This CDR3 has 14 amino acids. Looked up from germline, CDR1 is MNHEY and CDR2 is SMNVEV (reference sequence). CDR3 in DNA: TGTGCCAGCAGGGCTAGCGGGAGGCCAGATACGCAGTATTTT. This sequence encodes CASRASGRPDTQYF.

The rearrangement links TRBV28 to TRBJ2-7; 10 nucleotides match TRBD2. Unmatched junction bases numbered 16, after V lost 7 bases and J lost 4 bases. The germline CDR1 and CDR2 sequences are MDHEN and SYDVKM. The CDR3 sequence is 17 residues long. Here the CDR3 reads CASILRQTGTSVYEQYF. As DNA, the CDR3 is TGTGCCAGCATTCTTAGGCAAACCGGGACTAGCGTTTACGAGCAGTACTTC.

This chain connects TRBV19 to TRBJ1-1; no clear D gene. The CDR3 length is 13 residues. Trimming took 4 bases from V and 11 from J, leaving 17 bases between them. In germline, CDR1 is LNHDA, CDR2 SQIVND (reference sequence). The CDR3 DNA reads as TGTGCCAGTAGTACCTCGGACGGGTTCTTGGCTTTCTTT. Its protein product is CASSTSDGFLAFF.

The rearrangement joins TRBV5-1 to TRBJ2-5; 7 bases agree with TRBD2. Unmatched junction bases numbered 6, after V lost 3 bases and J lost 7 bases. CDR3 size: 13 residues. Germline V gives CDR1 SGHRS, CDR2 YFSETQ. The CDR3 DNA reads TGCGCCAGCAGCTCGATTGGGAGGGGGACCCAGTACTTC. Its protein product is CASSSIGRGTQYF.

This clone was observed once. V is TRBV19 and J is TRBJ1-5; perhaps TRBD1 as D (5 bases). Germline V gene sequence: CDR1 LNHDA, CDR2 SQIVND (reference sequence). CDR3 length equals 17 residues. The germline V and J ends were trimmed by 9 bases and 2 bases, with 23 bases remaining between them. As DNA, the CDR3 is TGTGCCAGCCACCCCAGGGACGGGGGGAAAGGCAATCAGCCCCAGCATTTT. Amino acid sequence: CASHPRDGGKGNQPQHF.

The J gene is TRBJ1-2, the V gene TRBV5-1; 9 bases fit TRBD1. Germline-derived CDR1 and CDR2 are SGHRS and YFSETQ. V dropped 5 bases and J dropped 6; count of bases not matched to a gene: 17. This CDR3 has 17 residues. Here the CDR3 DNA reads TGCGCCAGCAGTTTAATACAGGCTACAGGGGGCTTTAATGGCTACACCTTC. Its protein is CASSLIQATGGFNGYTF.

Worth noting for this clone: Additional DNA sequences in this sample encode the identical CDR3. The chain combines TRBV18 with TRBJ2-7; 10 bases map to TRBD2. Germline lookup yields CDR1 KGHSH and CDR2 LQKENI. Germline trimming cut 3 bases from V and 4 bases from J; bases unmatched to any gene: 3. This CDR3 is 14 amino acids long. Here the CDR3 reads CASSPASGSYEQYF. Written as DNA, the CDR3 is TGTGCCAGCTCACCCGCTAGCGGGAGTTACGAGCAGTACTTC.

Here the CDR3 DNA reads TGTGCCAGCAGTGAAATTAAAGGGACAGGGGGGAACGAGCAGTACTTC. Translation: CASSEIKGTGGNEQYF. The chain combines TRBV2 with TRBJ2-7; TRBD1 aligns across 11 bases. V lost 2 bases to trimming and J lost 5 bases; unmatched junction nucleotides: 8. The V gene's germline CDR1 is SNHLY and CDR2 FYNNEI. The CDR3 extends over 16 amino acids.

The chain is built from TRBV7-3 and TRBJ2-3, with TRBD2 identical over 7 bases. The germline gives CDR1 SGHTA, CDR2 FQGTGA. The CDR3 totals 17 residues. Trimming took 8 bases from V and 2 from J; bases not matched to a gene: 16. The chain's CDR3 is CASSYLPGLAATDTQYF. The CDR3 DNA reads TGTGCCAGCTCCTACCTCCCGGGGCTAGCGGCCACAGATACGCAGTATTTT.

The chain links TRBV7-9 to TRBJ2-1; no reliable D call. V was clipped by 1 base and J by 3 bases, with 7 bases between them. This CDR3 is 14 amino acids long. Germline CDR1 SEHNR, CDR2 FQNEAQ (reference sequence). CDR3 DNA: TGTGCCAGCAGCTTAGTAGCTGACTACAATGAGCAGTTCTTC. This gives the protein CASSLVADYNEQFF. The whole variable domain, remainder taken from reference TRBV7-9 and TRBJ2-1, is DTGVSQNPRHKITKRGQNVTFRCDPISEHNRLYWYRQTLGQGPEFLTYFQNEAQLEKSRLLSDRFSAERPKGSFSTLEIQRTEQGDSAMYLCASSLVADYNEQFFGPGTRLTVL.

The chain recombines TRBV2 with TRBJ1-2; D gene uncertain. The CDR3 length is 12 residues. Trimming left V 6 bases short and J 4 bases short, with 9 bases between. From germline, CDR1 is SNHLY and CDR2 FYNNEI. In DNA form, the CDR3 reads TGTGCCAGCAGACCGGATCGCTATGGCTACACCTTC. It is translated as CASRPDRYGYTF.

The gene calls are TRBV7-9 and TRBJ2-1, with 10 bases matching TRBD2. J was trimmed by 5 bases and V by 8 bases; bases with no gene match: 9. The CDR3 has 15 amino acids. CDR1 is SEHNR, CDR2 FQNEAQ, per germline (reference sequence). CDR3 in amino acids: CASRPTSGANNEQFF. CDR3 sequence (DNA): TGTGCCAGCCGACCCACTAGCGGGGCCAACAATGAGCAGTTCTTC.

The J gene is TRBJ2-7, the V gene TRBV2; D remains unclear. V lost 6 bases to trimming and J lost 4 bases, with 4 bases between them. CDR1 is SNHLY and CDR2 is FYNNEI in the germline V gene. The CDR3 is 10 amino acids. The CDR3 is CASRQYEQYF. The DNA of the CDR3 is TGTGCCAGCAGACAATACGAGCAGTACTTC.

V and J are TRBV5-1 and TRBJ2-3, with D tentatively TRBD1 (6 bases). The CDR3 runs 18 residues. The V gene lost 3 bases and the J gene lost 6 bases, with 26 bases spanning the gap. Germline lookup yields CDR1 SGHRS and CDR2 YFSETQ. The CDR3 sequence: CASSSPSRDQGSVDTQYF. CDR3 DNA sequence: TGCGCCAGCAGCTCGCCCTCCCGAGATCAGGGGAGTGTGGATACGCAGTATTTT.

The chain has TRBV2 and TRBJ1-5; possibly TRBD1 for D (6 bases). Germline-derived CDR1 and CDR2 are SNHLY and FYNNEI. The CDR3 runs to 13 residues. Trimming stripped 8 bases from V and 4 bases from J, with 12 bases between. For the CDR3, the DNA is TGTGCCAGCGAACGGGACAATAATCAGCCCCAGCATTTT. Translated: CASERDNNQPQHF.